This T cell receptor beta chain derives from a study of shared clonotypes between healthy human individuals. Measured with immunoSEQ multiplex PCR; TCRdb has only the in-frame clones, and not every one. Of under 1,100,000 clones in the sample, more than 60% were seen once. J was trimmed by 3 bases and V by 8 bases; bases with no gene match: 3. There are 13 residues in the CDR3. Germline V gene sequence: CDR1 ENHRY, CDR2 SYGVKD. The source is a man aged 18-30 years in good health. Sequenced material: memory CD4+ T cells sorted from blood. As for subset: CD45RA-negative fraction. This chain uses TRBV10-3 with TRBJ1-3; the match to TRBD1 covers 8 bases. The CDR3 loop is CAIGQGFGNTIYF. The CDR3 DNA sequence: TGTGCCATCGGACAGGGCTTTGGAAACACCATATATTTT.